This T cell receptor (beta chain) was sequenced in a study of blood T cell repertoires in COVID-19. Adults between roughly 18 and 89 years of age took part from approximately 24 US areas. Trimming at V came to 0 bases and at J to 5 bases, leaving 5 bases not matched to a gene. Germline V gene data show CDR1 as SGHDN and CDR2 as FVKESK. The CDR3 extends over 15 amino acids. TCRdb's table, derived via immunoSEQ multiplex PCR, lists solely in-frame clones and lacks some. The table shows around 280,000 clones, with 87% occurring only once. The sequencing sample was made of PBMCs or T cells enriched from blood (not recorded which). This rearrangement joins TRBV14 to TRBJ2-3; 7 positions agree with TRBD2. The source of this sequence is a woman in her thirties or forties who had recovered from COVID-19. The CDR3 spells CASSQETGGRDTQYF. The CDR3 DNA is TGTGCCAGCAGCCAAGAGACTGGCGGGAGAGATACGCAGTATTTT.